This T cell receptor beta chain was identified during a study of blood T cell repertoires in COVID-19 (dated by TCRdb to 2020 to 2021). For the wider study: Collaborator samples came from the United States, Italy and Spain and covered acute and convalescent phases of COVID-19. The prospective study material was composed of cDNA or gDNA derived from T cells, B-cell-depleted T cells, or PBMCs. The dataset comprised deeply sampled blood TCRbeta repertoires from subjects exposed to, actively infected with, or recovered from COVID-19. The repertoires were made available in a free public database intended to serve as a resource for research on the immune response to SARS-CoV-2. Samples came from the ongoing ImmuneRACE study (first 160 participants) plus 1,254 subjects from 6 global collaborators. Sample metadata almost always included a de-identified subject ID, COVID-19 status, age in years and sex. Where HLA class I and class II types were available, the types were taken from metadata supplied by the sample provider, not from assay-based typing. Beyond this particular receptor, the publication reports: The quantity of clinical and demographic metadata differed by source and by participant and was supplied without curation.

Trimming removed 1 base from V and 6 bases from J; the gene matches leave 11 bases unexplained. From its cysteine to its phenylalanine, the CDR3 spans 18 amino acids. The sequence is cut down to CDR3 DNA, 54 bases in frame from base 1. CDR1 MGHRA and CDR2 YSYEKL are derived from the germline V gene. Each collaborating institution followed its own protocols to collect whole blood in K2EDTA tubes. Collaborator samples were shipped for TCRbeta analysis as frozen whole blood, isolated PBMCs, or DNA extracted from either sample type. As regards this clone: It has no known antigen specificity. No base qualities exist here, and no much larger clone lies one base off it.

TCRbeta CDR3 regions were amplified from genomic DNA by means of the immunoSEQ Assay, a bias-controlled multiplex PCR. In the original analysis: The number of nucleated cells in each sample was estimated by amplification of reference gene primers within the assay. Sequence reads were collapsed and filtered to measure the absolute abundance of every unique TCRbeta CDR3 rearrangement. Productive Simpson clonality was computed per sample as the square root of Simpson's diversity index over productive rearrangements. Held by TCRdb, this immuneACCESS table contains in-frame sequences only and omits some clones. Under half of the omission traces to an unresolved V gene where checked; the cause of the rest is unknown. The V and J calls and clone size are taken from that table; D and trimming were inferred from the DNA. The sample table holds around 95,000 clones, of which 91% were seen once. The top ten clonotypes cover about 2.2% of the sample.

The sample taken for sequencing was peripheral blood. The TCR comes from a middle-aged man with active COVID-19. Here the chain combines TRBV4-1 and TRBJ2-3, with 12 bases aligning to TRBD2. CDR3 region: CASSQGVSSGGALDTQYF. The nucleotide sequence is TGCGCCAGCAGCCAAGGGGTATCTAGCGGGGGGGCTCTGGATACGCAGTATTTT.